This TCR beta chain was observed in a study of T cell clonality in common variable immunodeficiency. Findings of the study overall: Reportedly, TCR beta sequences from common variable immunodeficiency showed fewer deletions and N-nucleotide insertions. What drives increased CVID clonality needs T cell subpopulation sequencing.

Assay used: immunoSEQ multiplex PCR; TCRdb lists only in-frame clones, some missing. There are around 16,000 clones in the sample, none observed a single time. The CDR3 runs 11 residues. Deletions cut 6 bases from V and 8 bases from J, with 9 bases between. In germline, CDR1 is SEHNR, CDR2 FQNEAQ (reference sequence). A note on this clone: The antigen is unknown. The read comes to an end 3 residues before the CDR3 does, leaving the germline J gene to fill in the end.

The V gene is TRBV7-9, the J gene TRBJ2-3; D is unresolved. Sequencing was done on a sample of peripheral blood mononuclear cells. This clonotype was sampled from a human donor with common variable immunodeficiency. Partial CDR3 DNA: TGTGCCAGCAGTCCGCAGGCTACG. Encoded protein: CASSPQAT. The whole CDR3 region reads CASSPQATQYF.